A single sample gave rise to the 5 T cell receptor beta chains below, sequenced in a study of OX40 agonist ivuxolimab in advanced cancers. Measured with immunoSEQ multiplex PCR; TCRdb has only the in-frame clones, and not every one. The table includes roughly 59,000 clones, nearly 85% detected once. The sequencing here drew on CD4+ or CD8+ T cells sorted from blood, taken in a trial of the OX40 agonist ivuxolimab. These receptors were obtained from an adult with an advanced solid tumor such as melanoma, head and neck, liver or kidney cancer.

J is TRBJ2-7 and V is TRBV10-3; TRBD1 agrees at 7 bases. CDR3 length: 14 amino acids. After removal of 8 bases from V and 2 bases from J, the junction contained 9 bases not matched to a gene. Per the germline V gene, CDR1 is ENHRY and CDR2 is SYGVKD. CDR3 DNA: TGTGCCATCTCTACCCCAGACAGGGCCTACGAGCAGTACTTC. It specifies CAISTPDRAYEQYF.

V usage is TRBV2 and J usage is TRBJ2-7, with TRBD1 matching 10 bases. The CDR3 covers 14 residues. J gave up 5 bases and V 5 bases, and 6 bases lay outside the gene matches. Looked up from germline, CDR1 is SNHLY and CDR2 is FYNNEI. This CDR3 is CASSRDRGPNEQYF. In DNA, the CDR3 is TGTGCCAGCAGTCGGGACAGGGGACCCAACGAGCAGTACTTC.

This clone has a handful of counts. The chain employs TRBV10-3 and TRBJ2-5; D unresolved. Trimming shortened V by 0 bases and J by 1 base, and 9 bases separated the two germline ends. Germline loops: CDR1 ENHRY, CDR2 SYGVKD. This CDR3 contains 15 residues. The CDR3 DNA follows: TGTGCCATCAGTGAGTCGACCGGGTTCCAAGAGACCCAGTACTTC. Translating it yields CAISESTGFQETQYF.

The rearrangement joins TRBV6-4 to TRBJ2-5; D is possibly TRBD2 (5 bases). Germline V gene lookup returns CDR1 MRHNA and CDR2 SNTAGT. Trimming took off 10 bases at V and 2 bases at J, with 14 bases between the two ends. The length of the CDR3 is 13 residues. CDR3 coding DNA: TGTGCCACCCCGACTAAACATCAAGAGACCCAGTACTTC. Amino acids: CATPTKHQETQYF.

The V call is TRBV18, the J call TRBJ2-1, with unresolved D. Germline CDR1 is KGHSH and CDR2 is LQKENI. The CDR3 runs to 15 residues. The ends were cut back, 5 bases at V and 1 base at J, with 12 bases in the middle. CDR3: CASSSRLASYNEQFF. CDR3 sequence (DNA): TGTGCCAGCTCATCTCGACTGGCGTCCTACAATGAGCAGTTCTTC.